This T cell receptor beta chain was sequenced in a study of post-analysis software for immune sequencing data. Study-level information: Recorded disease courses covered relapsing-remitting, secondary progressive and progressive-relapsing multiple sclerosis. Some patients had no subtype annotation.

Concerning this clonotype itself: The target antigen is unknown.

The CDR3 is 14 amino acids. Germline V lookup: CDR1 SNHLY, CDR2 FYNNEI. The ends lost 7 bases at V and 6 bases at J; junction bases unmatched: 9. Unique molecular identifiers had been added to the TCR beta cDNA libraries. A population of about 1 to 11 million T cells gave rise to around 480,000 cDNA molecules. TCRdb reprocessed the PCR reads with MiXCR, giving one entry per CDR3 protein. The sample lists about 500,000 distinct CDR3 sequences; around 40% were seen once. Whole-study findings and limits: Compared with controls, patients showed significantly lower normalized Chao1 diversity. The study found TRBV5-6, TRBV5-1 and TRBV20-1 among roughly 5 TRBV segments more frequent in patients than controls.

The receptor was isolated from a girl aged 10 to 17 with multiple sclerosis. Sequencing used blood. The rearrangement links TRBV2 to TRBJ2-7; 10 positions agree with TRBD2. The CDR3 coding sequence is TGTGCCAGCACCCGGGCCTCTAGCGGGAGCGAGCAGTACTTC. Translating it yields CASTRASSGSEQYF.